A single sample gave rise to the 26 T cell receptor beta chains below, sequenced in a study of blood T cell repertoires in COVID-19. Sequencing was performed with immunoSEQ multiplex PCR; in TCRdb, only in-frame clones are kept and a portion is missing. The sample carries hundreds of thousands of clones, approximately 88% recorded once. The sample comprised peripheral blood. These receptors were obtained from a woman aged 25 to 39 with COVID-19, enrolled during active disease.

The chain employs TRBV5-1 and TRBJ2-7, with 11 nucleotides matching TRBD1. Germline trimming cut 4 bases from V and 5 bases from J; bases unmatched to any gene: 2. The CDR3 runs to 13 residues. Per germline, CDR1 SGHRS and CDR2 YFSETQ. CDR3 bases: TGCGCCAGCAGCGGGGGACAGGGGGACGAGCAGTACTTC. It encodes CASSGGQGDEQYF.

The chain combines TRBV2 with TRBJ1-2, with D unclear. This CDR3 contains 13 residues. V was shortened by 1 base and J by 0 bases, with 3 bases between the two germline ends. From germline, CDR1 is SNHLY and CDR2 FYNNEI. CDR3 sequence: CASSEGANYGYTF. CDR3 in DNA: TGTGCCAGCAGTGAAGGAGCTAACTATGGCTACACCTTC.

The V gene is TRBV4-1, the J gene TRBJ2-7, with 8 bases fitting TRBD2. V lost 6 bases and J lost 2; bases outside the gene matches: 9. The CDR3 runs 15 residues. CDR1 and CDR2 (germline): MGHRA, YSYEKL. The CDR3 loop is CASRSSSGDPYEQYF. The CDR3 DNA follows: TGCGCCAGCAGATCCAGTAGCGGGGACCCCTACGAGCAGTACTTC.

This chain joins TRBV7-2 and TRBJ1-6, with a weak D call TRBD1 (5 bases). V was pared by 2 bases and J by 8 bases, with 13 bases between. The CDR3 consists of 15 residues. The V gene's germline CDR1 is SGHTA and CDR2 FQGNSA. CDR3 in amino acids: CASSLKGAGYSPLHF. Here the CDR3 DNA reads TGTGCCAGCAGCTTAAAAGGGGCAGGGTATTCACCCCTCCACTTT.

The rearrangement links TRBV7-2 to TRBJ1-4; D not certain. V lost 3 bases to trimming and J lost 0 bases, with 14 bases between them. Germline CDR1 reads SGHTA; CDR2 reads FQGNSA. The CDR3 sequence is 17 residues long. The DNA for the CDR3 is TGTGCCAGCAGCTTTCTCGTCGGAGTTACAACTAATGAAAAACTGTTTTTT. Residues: CASSFLVGVTTNEKLFF.

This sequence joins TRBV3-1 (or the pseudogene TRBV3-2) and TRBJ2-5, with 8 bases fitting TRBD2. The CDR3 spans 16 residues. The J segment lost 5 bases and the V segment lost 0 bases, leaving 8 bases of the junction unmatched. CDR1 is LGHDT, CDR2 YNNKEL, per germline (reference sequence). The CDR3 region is CASSQDMPGGWETQYF. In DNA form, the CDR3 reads TGTGCCAGCAGCCAAGATATGCCGGGAGGGTGGGAGACCCAGTACTTC.

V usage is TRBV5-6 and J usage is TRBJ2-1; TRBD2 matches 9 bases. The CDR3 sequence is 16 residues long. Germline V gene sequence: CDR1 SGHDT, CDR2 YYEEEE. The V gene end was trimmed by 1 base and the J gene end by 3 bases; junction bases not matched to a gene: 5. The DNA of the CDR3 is TGTGCCAGCAGCTTGAGGCTAGCGGGGATCTACAATGAGCAGTTCTTC. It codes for CASSLRLAGIYNEQFF. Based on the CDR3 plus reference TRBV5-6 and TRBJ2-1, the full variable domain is DAGVTQSPTHLIKTRGQQVTLRCSPKSGHDTVSWYQQALGQGPQFIFQYYEEEERQRGNFPDRFSGHQFPNYSSELNVNALLLGDSALYLCASSLRLAGIYNEQFFGPGTRLTVL.

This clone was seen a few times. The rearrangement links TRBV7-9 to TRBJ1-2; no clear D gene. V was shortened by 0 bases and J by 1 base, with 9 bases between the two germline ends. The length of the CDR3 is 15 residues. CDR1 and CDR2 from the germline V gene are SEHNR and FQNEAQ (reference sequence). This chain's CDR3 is CASSLALDFNYGYTF. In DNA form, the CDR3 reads TGTGCCAGCAGCTTAGCTCTGGACTTTAACTATGGCTACACCTTC.

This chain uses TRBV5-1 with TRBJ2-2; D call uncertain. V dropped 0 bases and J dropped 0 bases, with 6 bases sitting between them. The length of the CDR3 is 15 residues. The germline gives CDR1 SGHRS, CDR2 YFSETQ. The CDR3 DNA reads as TGCGCCAGCAGCTTGGGACTTTCGAACACCGGGGAGCTGTTTTTT. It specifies CASSLGLSNTGELFF. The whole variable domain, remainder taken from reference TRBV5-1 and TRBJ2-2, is KAGVTQTPRYLIKTRGQQVTLSCSPISGHRSVSWYQQTPGQGLQFLFEYFSETQRNKGNFPGRFSGRQFSNSRSEMNVSTLELGDSALYLCASSLGLSNTGELFFGEGSRLTVL.

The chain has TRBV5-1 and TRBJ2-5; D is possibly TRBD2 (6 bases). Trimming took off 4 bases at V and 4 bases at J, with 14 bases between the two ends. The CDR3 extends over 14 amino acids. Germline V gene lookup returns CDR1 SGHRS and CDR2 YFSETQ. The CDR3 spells CASSGSGVGETQYF. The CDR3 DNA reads TGCGCCAGCAGCGGATCGGGAGTTGGAGAGACCCAGTACTTC.

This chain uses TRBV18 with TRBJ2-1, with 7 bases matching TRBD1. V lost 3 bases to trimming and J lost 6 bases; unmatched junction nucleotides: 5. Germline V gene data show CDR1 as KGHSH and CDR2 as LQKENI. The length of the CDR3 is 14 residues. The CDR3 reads CASSPTGRPNEQFF. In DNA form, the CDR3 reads TGTGCCAGCTCACCGACAGGGCGCCCCAATGAGCAGTTCTTC.

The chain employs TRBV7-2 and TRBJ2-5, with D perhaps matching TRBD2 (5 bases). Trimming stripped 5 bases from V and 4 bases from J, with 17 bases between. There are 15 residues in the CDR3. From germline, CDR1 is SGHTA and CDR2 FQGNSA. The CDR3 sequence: CASSPLGVVGETQYF. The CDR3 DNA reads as TGTGCCAGCAGCCCCCTCGGGGTGGTGGGAGAGACCCAGTACTTC.

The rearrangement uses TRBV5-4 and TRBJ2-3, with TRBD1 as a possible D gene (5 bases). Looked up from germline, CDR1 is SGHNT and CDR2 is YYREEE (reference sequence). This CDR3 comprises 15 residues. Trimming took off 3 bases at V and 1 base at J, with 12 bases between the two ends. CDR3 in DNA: TGTGCCAGCAGCTCCTTAGGGGATGGCACAGATACGCAGTATTTT. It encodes CASSSLGDGTDTQYF. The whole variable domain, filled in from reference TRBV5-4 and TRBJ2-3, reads ETGVTQSPTHLIKTRGQQVTLRCSSQSGHNTVSWYQQALGQGPQFIFQYYREEENGRGNFPPRFSGLQFPNYSSELNVNALELDDSALYLCASSSLGDGTDTQYFGPGTRLTVL.

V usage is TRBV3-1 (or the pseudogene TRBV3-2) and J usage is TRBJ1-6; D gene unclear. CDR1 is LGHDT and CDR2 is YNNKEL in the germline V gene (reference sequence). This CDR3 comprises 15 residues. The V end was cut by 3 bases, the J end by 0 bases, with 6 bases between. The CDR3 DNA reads TGTGCCAGCAGCCAGGGGAGCTCCTATAATTCACCCCTCCACTTT. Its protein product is CASSQGSSYNSPLHF.

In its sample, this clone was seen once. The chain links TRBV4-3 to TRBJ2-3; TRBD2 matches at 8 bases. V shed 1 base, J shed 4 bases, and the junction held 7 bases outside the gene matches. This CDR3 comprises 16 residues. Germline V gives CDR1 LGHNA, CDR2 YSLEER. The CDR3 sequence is CASSQGRGGAADTQYF. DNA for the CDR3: TGCGCCAGCAGCCAAGGCCGGGGGGGGGCAGCAGATACGCAGTATTTT.

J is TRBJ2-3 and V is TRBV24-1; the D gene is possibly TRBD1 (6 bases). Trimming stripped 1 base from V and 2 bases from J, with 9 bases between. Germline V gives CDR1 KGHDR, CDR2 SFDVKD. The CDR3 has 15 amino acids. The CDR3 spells CATSDFAGVTDTQYF. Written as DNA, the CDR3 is TGTGCCACCAGTGATTTCGCAGGGGTCACAGATACGCAGTATTTT.

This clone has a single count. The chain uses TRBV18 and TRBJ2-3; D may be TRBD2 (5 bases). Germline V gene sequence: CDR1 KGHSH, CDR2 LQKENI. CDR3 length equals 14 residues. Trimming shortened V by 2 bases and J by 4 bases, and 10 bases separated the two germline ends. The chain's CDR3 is CASSPTGSADTQYF. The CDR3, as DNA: TGTGCCAGCTCACCAACGGGGTCCGCAGATACGCAGTATTTT.

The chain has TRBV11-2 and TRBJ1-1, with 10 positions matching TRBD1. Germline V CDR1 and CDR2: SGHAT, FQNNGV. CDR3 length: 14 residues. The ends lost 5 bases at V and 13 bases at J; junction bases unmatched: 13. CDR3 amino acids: CASSRDRGTGLGFF. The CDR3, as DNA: TGTGCCAGCAGCCGGGACAGGGGAACGGGTCTGGGTTTCTTT.

CDR3 region: CATSDRGNTIYF. DNA of the CDR3: TGTGCCACCAGCGACAGAGGAAACACCATATATTTT. The rearrangement uses TRBV15 and TRBJ1-3; D possibly corresponds to TRBD1 (5 bases). The germline V gene encodes CDR1 LNHNV and CDR2 YYDKDF (reference sequence). This CDR3 has 12 residues. Trimming removed 5 bases from V and 4 bases from J, with 6 bases in between.

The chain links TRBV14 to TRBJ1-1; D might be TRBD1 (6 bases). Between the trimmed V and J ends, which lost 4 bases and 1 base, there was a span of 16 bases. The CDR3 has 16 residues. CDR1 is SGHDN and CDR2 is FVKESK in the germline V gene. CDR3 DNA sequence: TGTGCCAGCAGCCCCTCTAGGGGGACGGGGAACACTGAAGCTTTCTTT. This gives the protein CASSPSRGTGNTEAFF.

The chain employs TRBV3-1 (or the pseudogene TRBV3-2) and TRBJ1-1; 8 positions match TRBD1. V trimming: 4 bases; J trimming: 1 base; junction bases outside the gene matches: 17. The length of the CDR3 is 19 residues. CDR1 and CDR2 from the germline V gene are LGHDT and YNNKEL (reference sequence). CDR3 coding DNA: TGTGCCAGCAGCCCGAGGGGGGGACAGGATCCGAACCGGAACACTGAAGCTTTCTTT. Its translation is CASSPRGGQDPNRNTEAFF.

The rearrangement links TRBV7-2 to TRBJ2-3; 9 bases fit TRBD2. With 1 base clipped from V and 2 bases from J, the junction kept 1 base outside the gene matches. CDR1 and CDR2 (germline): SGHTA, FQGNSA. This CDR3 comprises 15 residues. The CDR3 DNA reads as TGTGCCAGCAGCTTAGGCGGGGGGGCCACAGATACGCAGTATTTT. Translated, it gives CASSLGGGATDTQYF.

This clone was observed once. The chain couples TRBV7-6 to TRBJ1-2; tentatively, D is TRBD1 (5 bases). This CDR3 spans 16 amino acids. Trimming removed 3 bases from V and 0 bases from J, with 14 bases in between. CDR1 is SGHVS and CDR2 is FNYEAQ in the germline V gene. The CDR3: CASSLGGTRANYGYTF. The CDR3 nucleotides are TGTGCCAGCAGCTTGGGGGGGACCCGAGCTAACTATGGCTACACCTTC. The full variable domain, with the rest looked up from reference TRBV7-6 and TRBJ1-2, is GAGVSQSPRYKVTKRGQDVALRCDPISGHVSLYWYRQALGQGPEFLTYFNYEAQQDKSGLPNDRFSAERPEGSISTLTIQRTEQRDSAMYRCASSLGGTRANYGYTFGSGTRLTVV.

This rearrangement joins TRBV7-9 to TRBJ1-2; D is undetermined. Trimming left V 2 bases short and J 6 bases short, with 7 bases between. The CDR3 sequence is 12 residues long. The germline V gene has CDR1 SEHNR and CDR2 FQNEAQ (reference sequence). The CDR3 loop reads CASSLSGNGYTF. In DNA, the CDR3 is TGTGCCAGCAGCTTATCGGGGAATGGCTACACCTTC.

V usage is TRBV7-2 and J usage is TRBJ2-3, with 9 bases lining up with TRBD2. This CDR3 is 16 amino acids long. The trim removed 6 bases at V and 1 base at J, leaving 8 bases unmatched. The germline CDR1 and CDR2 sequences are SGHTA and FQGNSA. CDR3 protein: CASSPSGTSRTDTQYF. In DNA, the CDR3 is TGTGCCAGCAGTCCTTCCGGGACTAGCCGCACAGATACGCAGTATTTT.

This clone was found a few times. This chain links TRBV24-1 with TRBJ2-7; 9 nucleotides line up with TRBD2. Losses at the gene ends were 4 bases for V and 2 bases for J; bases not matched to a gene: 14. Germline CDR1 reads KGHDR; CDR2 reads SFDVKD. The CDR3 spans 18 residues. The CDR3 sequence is CATSDIVGFSGRPYEQYV. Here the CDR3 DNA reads TGTGCCACCAGTGACATTGTGGGGTTTAGCGGGAGACCCTACGAGCAGTACGTC.